Below, 2 T cell receptor beta chains from the same sample are listed, as sequenced in a study of T cell repertoires in cytomegalovirus infection. From the reads, TCRdb called clonotypes with MiXCR, one entry per CDR3 protein. The sample holds 650,000 to 850,000 distinct CDR3 sequences; almost 30% are singletons and the top ten take 10% to 15%. Their antigen targets remain unknown. The material sequenced was cultured CD8+ T cells from PBMCs, taken from culture after CMV antigen stimulation. Source of these receptors: a human donor in good health (CMV status not recorded). Some clones in this sample may be carry-over from other donors' samples.

This chain joins TRBV14 and TRBJ2-1; 14 bases agree with TRBD2. This CDR3 is built from 15 residues. CDR1 and CDR2 (germline): SGHDN, FVKESK. After removal of 3 bases from V and 6 bases from J, the junction contained 1 base not matched to a gene. The CDR3 DNA reads TGTGCCAGCAGCCACGGACTAGCGGGGGGCAATGAGCAGTTCTTC. Encoded protein: CASSHGLAGGNEQFF.

There are many counts of this clonotype. This chain connects TRBV4-1 to TRBJ2-3, with D maybe TRBD2 (6 bases). Trimming left V 3 bases short and J 2 bases short, with 12 bases between. Germline-derived CDR1 and CDR2 are MGHRA and YSYEKL. This CDR3 is built from 15 residues. The CDR3 region is CASSQEGRSTDTQYF. The CDR3 DNA sequence: TGCGCCAGCAGCCAGGAGGGACGGTCCACAGATACGCAGTATTTT.